In this sample, the clone carrying this T cell receptor beta chain turned up once. Germline-derived CDR1 and CDR2 are SEHNR and FQNEAQ (reference sequence). V lost 5 bases and J 7 bases, leaving 7 bases between the germline ends. The CDR3 sequence is 11 residues long. The data derive from a study of CD8 T cells in Susac syndrome. Random hexamers were used to reverse transcribe the RNA input (about 0.5 to 1 ug). Each CDR3 protein gets one entry after TCRdb re-called the immunoSEQ multiplex PCR reads with MiXCR. The repertoire includes under 550,000 distinct CDR3 sequences, around 83% of them detected once, and approximately 0.12% sits in the top ten.

The receptor was isolated from a human donor with multiple sclerosis. The chain recombines TRBV7-9 with TRBJ2-3, with D unresolved. What was sequenced was CD8+ T cells from PBMCs. CDR3 bases: TGTGCCAGCAGCCTAGTCTATACGCAGTATTTT. Translated: CASSLVYTQYF.